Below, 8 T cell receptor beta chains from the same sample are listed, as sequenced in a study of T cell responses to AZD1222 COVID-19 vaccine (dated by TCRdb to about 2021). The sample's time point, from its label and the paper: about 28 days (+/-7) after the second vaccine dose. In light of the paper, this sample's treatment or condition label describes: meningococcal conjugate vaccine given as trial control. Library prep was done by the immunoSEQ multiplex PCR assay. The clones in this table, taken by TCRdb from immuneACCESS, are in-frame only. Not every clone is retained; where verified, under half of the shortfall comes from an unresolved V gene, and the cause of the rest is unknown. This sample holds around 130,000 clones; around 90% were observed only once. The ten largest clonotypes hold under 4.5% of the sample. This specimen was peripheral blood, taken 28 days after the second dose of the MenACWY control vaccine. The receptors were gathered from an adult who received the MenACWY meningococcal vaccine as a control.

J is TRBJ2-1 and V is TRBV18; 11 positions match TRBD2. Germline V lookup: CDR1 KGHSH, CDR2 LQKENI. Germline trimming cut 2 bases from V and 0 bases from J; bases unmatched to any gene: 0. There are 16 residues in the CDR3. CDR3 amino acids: CASSPGTSGSYNEQFF. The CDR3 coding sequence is TGTGCCAGCTCACCAGGGACTAGCGGCTCCTACAATGAGCAGTTCTTC. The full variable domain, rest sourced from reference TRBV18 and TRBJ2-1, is NAGVMQNPRHLVRRRGQEARLRCSPMKGHSHVYWYRQLPEEGLKFMVYLQKENIIDESGMPKERFSAEFPKEGPSILRIQQVVRGDSAAYFCASSPGTSGSYNEQFFGPGTRLTVL.

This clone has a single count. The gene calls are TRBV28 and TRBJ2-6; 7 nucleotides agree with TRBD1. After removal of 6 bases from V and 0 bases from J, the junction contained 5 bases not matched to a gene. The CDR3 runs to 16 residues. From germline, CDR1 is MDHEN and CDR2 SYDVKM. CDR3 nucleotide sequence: TGTGCCAGCAGCGAACCAGGGGGCTCTGGGGCCAACGTCCTGACTTTC. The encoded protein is CASSEPGGSGANVLTF.

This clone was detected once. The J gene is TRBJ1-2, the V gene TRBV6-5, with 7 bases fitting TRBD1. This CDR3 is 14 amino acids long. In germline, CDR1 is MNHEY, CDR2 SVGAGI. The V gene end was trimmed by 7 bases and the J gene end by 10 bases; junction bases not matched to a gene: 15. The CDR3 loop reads CASTKTGDSGYYTF. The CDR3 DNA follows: TGTGCCAGCACTAAAACAGGGGACTCGGGTTACTACACCTTC.

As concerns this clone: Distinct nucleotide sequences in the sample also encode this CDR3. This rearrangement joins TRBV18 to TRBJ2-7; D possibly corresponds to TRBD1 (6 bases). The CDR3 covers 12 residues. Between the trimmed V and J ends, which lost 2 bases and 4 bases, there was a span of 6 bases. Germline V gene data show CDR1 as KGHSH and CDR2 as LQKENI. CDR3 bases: TGTGCCAGCTCACCAGACAGGTACGAGCAGTACGTC. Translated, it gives CASSPDRYEQYV.

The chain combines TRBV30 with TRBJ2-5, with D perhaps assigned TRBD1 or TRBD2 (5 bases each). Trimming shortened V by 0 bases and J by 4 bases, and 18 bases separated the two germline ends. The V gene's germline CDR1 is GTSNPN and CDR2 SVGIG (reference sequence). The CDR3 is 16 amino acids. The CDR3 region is CAWSVRRDPVRETQYF. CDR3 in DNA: TGTGCCTGGAGTGTGCGCCGGGACCCGGTGAGAGAGACCCAGTACTTC.

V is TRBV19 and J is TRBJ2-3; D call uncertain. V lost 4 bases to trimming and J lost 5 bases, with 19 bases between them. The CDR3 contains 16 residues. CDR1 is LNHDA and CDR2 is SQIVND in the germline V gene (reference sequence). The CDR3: CASSTPGQGRRDTQYF. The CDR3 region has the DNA TGTGCCAGTAGTACCCCCGGCCAAGGCCGTAGAGATACGCAGTATTTT.

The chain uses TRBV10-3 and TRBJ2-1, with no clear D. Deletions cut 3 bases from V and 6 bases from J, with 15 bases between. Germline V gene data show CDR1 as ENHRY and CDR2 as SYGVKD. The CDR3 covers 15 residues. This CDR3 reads CAISEGLPAGNEQFF. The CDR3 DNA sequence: TGTGCCATCAGTGAAGGGTTGCCAGCTGGCAATGAGCAGTTCTTC.

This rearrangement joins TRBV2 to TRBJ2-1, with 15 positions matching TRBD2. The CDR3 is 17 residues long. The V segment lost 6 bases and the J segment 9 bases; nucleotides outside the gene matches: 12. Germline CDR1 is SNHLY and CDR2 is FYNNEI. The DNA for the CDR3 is TGTGCCAGCAGAGCGGGACTAGCGGGAGGCGAGAGCGGTGAGCAGTTCTTC. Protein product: CASRAGLAGGESGEQFF.